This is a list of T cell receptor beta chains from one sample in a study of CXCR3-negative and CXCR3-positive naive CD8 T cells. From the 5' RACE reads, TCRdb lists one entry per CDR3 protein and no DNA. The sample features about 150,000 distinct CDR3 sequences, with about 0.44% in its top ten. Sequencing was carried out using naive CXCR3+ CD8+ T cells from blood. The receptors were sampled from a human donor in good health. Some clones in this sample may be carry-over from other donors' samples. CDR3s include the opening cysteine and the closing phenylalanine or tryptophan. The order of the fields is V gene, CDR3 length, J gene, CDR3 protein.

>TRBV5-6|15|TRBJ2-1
CASSAGLAGYNEQFF
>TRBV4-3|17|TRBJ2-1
CASSPQTSGGPLTEQFF
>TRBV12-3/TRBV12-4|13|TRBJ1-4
CASSQGWGEKLFF
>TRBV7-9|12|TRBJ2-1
CASSSWTIEQFF
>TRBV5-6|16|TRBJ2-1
CASSLEGLETRYEQFF
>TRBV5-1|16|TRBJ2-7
CASSLRNAGGPYEQYF
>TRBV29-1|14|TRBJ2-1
CSARLAGGPNEQFF
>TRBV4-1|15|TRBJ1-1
CASSYMPGSSVEAFF
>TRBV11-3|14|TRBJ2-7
CASSARDNSYEQYF
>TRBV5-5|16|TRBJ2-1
CASSPPSRGPHNEQFF
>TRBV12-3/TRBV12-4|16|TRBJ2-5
CASSQNPARHLETQYF
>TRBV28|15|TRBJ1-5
CASRWTGGNNQPQHF
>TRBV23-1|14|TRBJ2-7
CASSRGGYCYEQYF
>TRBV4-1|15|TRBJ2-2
CASSTDIANTGELFF
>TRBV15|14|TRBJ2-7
CATSGGGTDYEQYF
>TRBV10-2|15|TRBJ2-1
CASHDRDSPYNEQFF
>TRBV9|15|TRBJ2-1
CASSEPRTSLSEQFF
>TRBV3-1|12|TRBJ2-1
CASSSAGVEQFF
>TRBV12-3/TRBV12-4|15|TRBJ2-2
CAIPAGSGYTGELFF
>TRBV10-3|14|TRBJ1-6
CATEGDRINSPLHF
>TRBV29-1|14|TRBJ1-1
CSAGPQGLNTEAFF